The 15 T cell receptor beta chains below come from one sample, sequenced in a study of T cells after posttransplantation cyclophosphamide. Assay: immunoSEQ multiplex PCR; the TCRdb copy retains only in-frame clones and omits some. The sample includes 35,000 to 40,000 clones, none of them occurring once. The sequencing input was PBMCs. Source of these receptors: a man aged 25 to 40 in good health and a related stem cell transplant donor.

At least ten counts were recorded for this clone. V gene TRBV4-1 combines with J gene TRBJ1-5; D might be TRBD1 (6 bases). V dropped 0 bases and J dropped 6 bases, with 12 bases sitting between them. The germline V gene has CDR1 MGHRA and CDR2 YSYEKL. CDR3 size: 15 residues. This chain's CDR3 is CASSQDLRGSQPQHF. The CDR3 region has the DNA TGCGCCAGCAGCCAAGATCTGAGGGGGTCTCAGCCCCAGCATTTT.

Many counts were recorded for this clone. The chain has TRBV27 and TRBJ2-1; 10 bases are a match to TRBD1. The CDR3 has 16 amino acids. Losses at the gene ends were 7 bases for V and 4 bases for J; bases not matched to a gene: 10. Germline lookup yields CDR1 MNHEY and CDR2 SMNVEV (reference sequence). The CDR3: CASTPLDRGQYNEQFF. CDR3 nucleotide sequence: TGTGCCAGCACCCCCCTTGACAGGGGGCAGTACAATGAGCAGTTCTTC.

This clone was counted many times. The chain employs TRBV24-1 and TRBJ2-5; D might be TRBD1 (5 bases). Germline V gene lookup returns CDR1 KGHDR and CDR2 SFDVKD. The CDR3 totals 14 residues. The V and J ends lost 4 bases and 2 bases respectively, with 10 bases between them. The CDR3 DNA reads TGTGCCACCAGTGAATCCAGGGCACAAGAGACCCAGTACTTC. Translated: CATSESRAQETQYF.

This clone was recorded at least ten times. The J gene is TRBJ2-7, the V gene TRBV18; D possibly corresponds to TRBD2 (5 bases). The length of the CDR3 is 15 residues. The V and J ends lost 4 bases and 1 base respectively, with 14 bases between them. Germline V gene lookup returns CDR1 KGHSH and CDR2 LQKENI. The CDR3 reads CASSLISGESYEQYF. CDR3 in DNA: TGTGCCAGCTCACTCATCTCCGGGGAGTCCTACGAGCAGTACTTC.

This clone has at least ten counts. This chain uses TRBV7-9 with TRBJ1-1; no clear D. Germline V gene sequence: CDR1 SEHNR, CDR2 FQNEAQ (reference sequence). V dropped 1 base and J dropped 3 bases, with 6 bases sitting between them. This CDR3 contains 13 residues. The CDR3 DNA follows: TGTGCCAGCAGCTTAGTAAGGGACACTGAAGCTTTCTTT. Protein: CASSLVRDTEAFF.

This clone was recorded many times. The chain couples TRBV6-5 to TRBJ1-6; D ambiguous. The V and J ends lost 1 base and 7 bases respectively, with 5 bases between them. Per the germline V gene, CDR1 is MNHEY and CDR2 is SVGAGI. This CDR3 contains 13 residues. Here the CDR3 reads CASSYFGNSPLHF. CDR3 sequence (DNA): TGTGCCAGCAGTTACTTCGGGAATTCACCCCTCCACTTT.

This clone was detected many times. The chain joins TRBV27 to TRBJ2-7, with 7 bases lining up with TRBD1. Germline CDR1 MNHEY, CDR2 SMNVEV (reference sequence). CDR3 length equals 15 residues. V dropped 2 bases and J dropped 3; count of bases not matched to a gene: 7. The CDR3 loop is CASSLVGGQNYEQYF. The CDR3 coding sequence is TGTGCCAGCAGTTTAGTTGGGGGACAGAACTACGAGCAGTACTTC.

This clone was counted at least ten times. The gene calls are TRBV19 and TRBJ1-3; D call uncertain. From germline, CDR1 is LNHDA and CDR2 SQIVND (reference sequence). This CDR3 contains 16 residues. V was trimmed by 6 bases and J by 4 bases, leaving 19 bases between them. CDR3 nucleotides: TGTGCCAGTAGCGAAGACCGACTGGAGGCGGGAAACACCATATATTTT. Translating gives CASSEDRLEAGNTIYF.

This clone appeared many times. The gene calls are TRBV19 and TRBJ1-5; TRBD1 aligns across 7 bases. The CDR3 totals 14 residues. CDR1 LNHDA and CDR2 SQIVND come from the germline V gene (reference sequence). The junction had 6 bases not matched to a gene; V was cut back by 5 bases and J by 5 bases. The CDR3 here is CASSQGGEYQPQHF. The CDR3 DNA follows: TGTGCCAGTAGTCAGGGGGGAGAGTATCAGCCCCAGCATTTT.

There are many counts of this clone. The V call is TRBV4-2, the J call TRBJ2-3; 10 positions agree with TRBD2. V dropped 0 bases and J dropped 6; count of bases not matched to a gene: 9. Germline CDR1 and CDR2: LGHNA and YNFKEQ. This CDR3 spans 17 amino acids. This CDR3 reads CASSQDRPAGGPDTQYF. The CDR3 nucleotides read TGTGCCAGCAGCCAAGATCGACCAGCGGGGGGGCCGGATACGCAGTATTTT.

This clone has a count of ten or more. DNA for the CDR3: TGTGCCAGCAGGGATTTAGGGACGCAGTATTTT. It yields the protein CASRDLGTQYF. V usage is TRBV25-1 and J usage is TRBJ2-3; D unresolved. The CDR3 has 11 residues. The germline CDR1 and CDR2 sequences are MGHDK and SYGVNS. With 6 bases removed from V and 9 bases from J, the gap between germline ends came to 10 bases.

This clone appeared a few times. This chain uses TRBV12-3 or TRBV12-4 with TRBJ1-1; D ambiguous. Trimming removed 7 bases at V and 5 bases at J, with 17 bases between. The CDR3 has 14 amino acids. The CDR3 spells CASTKAGSWTEAFF. The DNA of the CDR3 is TGTGCCAGCACCAAAGCGGGGAGTTGGACTGAAGCTTTCTTT.

The table lists this clone with many counts. The rearrangement uses TRBV11-2 and TRBJ1-4; no definite D call. This CDR3 is built from 14 residues. CDR1 and CDR2 (germline): SGHAT, FQNNGV. Deletions cut 5 bases from V and 3 bases from J, with 10 bases between. CDR3 in amino acids: CASSPTGANEKLFF. CDR3 in DNA: TGTGCCAGCAGCCCGACCGGGGCTAATGAAAAACTGTTTTTT.

This clone was observed at least ten times. The chain carries TRBV9 and TRBJ1-1, with a possible D match to TRBD1 (6 bases). The V end was cut by 3 bases, the J end by 3 bases, with 12 bases between. The CDR3 is 14 residues long. CDR1 SGDLS and CDR2 YYNGEE come from the germline V gene. The CDR3 sequence is CASSAGQYDTEAFF. The CDR3 bases are TGTGCCAGCAGCGCTGGACAGTACGACACTGAAGCTTTCTTT.

The sample holds many counts of this clone. For the CDR3, the DNA is TGCGCCAGCAGCCAAGGGCTAGCGGGGAACAATGAGCAGTTCTTC. Its translation is CASSQGLAGNNEQFF. The rearrangement joins TRBV4-3 to TRBJ2-1; TRBD2 matches 9 bases. Germline values: CDR1 LGHNA, CDR2 YSLEER. Trimming took 1 base from V and 5 from J; bases not matched to a gene: 3. The CDR3 sequence is 15 residues long.